This T cell receptor beta chain derives from a study of T cell responses to AZD1222 COVID-19 vaccine. Broader study findings: The study identified only five to seven AZD1222 recipients as seropositive at baseline. Every sample of the repertoires postdated the peak T cell response. Clonal diversity was possibly underestimated, and white British individuals and females predominated among donors. Recipients of two AZD1222 doses showed rising Spike-specific TCR breadth and depth.

Turning to this clone: Its antigen is not identified.

Produced via immunoSEQ multiplex PCR; TCRdb's table is partial and in-frame only. The table lists about 150,000 clones, roughly nine tenths of them singletons. This receptor was taken from an adult in good health. The source was peripheral blood, collected on day 0 of AZD1222 vaccination.

The CDR3 spells CASSLNRLGEGDEKLFF. Written as DNA, the CDR3 is TGTGCCAGCAGCTTGAATAGACTTGGGGAGGGGGATGAAAAACTGTTTTTT. The chain employs TRBV7-9 and TRBJ1-4; TRBD1 is a possible D gene (6 bases). Trimming left V 3 bases short and J 6 bases short, with 20 bases between. The CDR3 has 17 amino acids. The germline V gene has CDR1 SEHNR and CDR2 FQNEAQ (reference sequence). Filled out from reference TRBV7-9 and TRBJ1-4, the complete variable domain reads DTGVSQNPRHKITKRGQNVTFRCDPISEHNRLYWYRQTLGQGPEFLTYFQNEAQLEKSRLLSDRFSAERPKGSFSTLEIQRTEQGDSAMYLCASSLNRLGEGDEKLFFGSGTQLSVL.